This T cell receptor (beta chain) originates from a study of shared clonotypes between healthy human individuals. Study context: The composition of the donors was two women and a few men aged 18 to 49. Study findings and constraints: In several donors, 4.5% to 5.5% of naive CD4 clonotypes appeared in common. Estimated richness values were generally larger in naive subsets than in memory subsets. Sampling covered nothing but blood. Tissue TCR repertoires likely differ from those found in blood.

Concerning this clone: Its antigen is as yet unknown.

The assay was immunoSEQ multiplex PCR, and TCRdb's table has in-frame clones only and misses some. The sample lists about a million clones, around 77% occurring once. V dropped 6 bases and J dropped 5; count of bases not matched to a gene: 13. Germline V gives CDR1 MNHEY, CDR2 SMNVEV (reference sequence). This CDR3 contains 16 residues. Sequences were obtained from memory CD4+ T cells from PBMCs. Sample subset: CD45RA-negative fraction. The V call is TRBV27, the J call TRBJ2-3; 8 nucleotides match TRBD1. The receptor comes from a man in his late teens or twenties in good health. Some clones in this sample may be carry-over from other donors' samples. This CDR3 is CASSAPRTGRGDTQYF. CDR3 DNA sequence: TGTGCCAGCAGCGCCCCCCGGACAGGGAGAGGAGATACGCAGTATTTT.